Shown below are 22 T cell receptor beta chains from a single sample sequenced in a study of cytomegalovirus exposure and HLA in healthy donors (dated by TCRdb to the late 2010s). The library was generated by the immunoSEQ multiplex PCR assay. The multiplex PCR relied on a mix of 60 forward primers for TCR Vbeta segments and 13 reverse primers for TCR Jbeta segments. The table comes from immuneACCESS by way of TCRdb, which keeps in-frame sequences with V and J called. Part of the clones is missing from these tables; in studies checked, under half for an unresolved V gene and the rest for unknown reasons. The sample includes approximately 160,000 clones, with around four fifths observed a single time. The top ten constitute 13% of the sample. The sample consisted of PBMCs. The receptors shown here come from a woman aged 45 to 65 in good health and CMV-seropositive.

V gene TRBV30 combines with J gene TRBJ2-7, with D maybe TRBD1 (5 bases). CDR1 GTSNPN and CDR2 SVGIG come from the germline V gene (reference sequence). The CDR3 runs to 15 residues. V lost 0 bases, J lost 5 bases, and 17 bases lay in between. The CDR3 region is CAWSVLQGTLDEQYF. The CDR3 DNA follows: TGTGCCTGGAGTGTACTGCAGGGAACGCTTGACGAGCAGTACTTC. The complete variable domain, with remaining parts taken from reference TRBV30 and TRBJ2-7, reads SQTIHQWPATLVQPVGSPLSLECTVEGTSNPNLYWYRQAAGRGLQLLFYSVGIGQISSEVPQNLSASRPQDRQFILSSKKLLLSDSGFYLCAWSVLQGTLDEQYFGPGTRLTVT.

The rearrangement links TRBV21-1 to TRBJ1-1; TRBD1, the D gene given by the table, was not confirmed from the DNA. TRBV21-1 is reported as a pseudogene. This CDR3 contains 14 residues. The CDR3 here is CASSKGAVQTEAFF. In nucleotides, the CDR3 is TGTGCCAGCAGCAAAGGCGCAGTACAGACTGAAGCTTTCTTT.

This rearrangement joins TRBV6-1 to TRBJ1-2; a weak D match, TRBD1 (6 bases). Trimming took 7 bases from V and 4 from J, leaving 16 bases between them. CDR1 MNHNS and CDR2 SASEGT come from the germline V gene. This CDR3 region has 14 residues. The CDR3 nucleotides read TGTGCCAGCACACTGAGGACAGTTCCCTATGGCTACACCTTC. Translated, it gives CASTLRTVPYGYTF.

This clone was counted once. This sequence joins TRBV4-2 and TRBJ1-1; D is ambiguous. The CDR3 loop spans 13 amino acids. Germline V CDR1 and CDR2: LGHNA, YNFKEQ. The V and J ends lost 1 base and 3 bases respectively, with 6 bases between them. The CDR3 sequence: CASSQGPDTEAFF. For the CDR3, the DNA is TGTGCCAGCAGCCAAGGTCCAGACACTGAAGCTTTCTTT.

The CDR3 sequence is CASSLIRQAGLGYTF. The CDR3 bases are TGTGCCAGCAGCTTAATCCGACAGGCCGGGCTGGGCTACACCTTC. The gene calls are TRBV13 and TRBJ1-2; D is perhaps TRBD1 (6 bases). The germline V and J ends were trimmed by 2 bases and 8 bases, with 18 bases remaining between them. The CDR3 runs 15 residues. Germline V lookup: CDR1 PRHDT, CDR2 FYEKMQ (reference sequence).

J is TRBJ1-1 and V is TRBV10-3, with 8 nucleotides matching TRBD1. Germline CDR1 reads ENHRY; CDR2 reads SYGVKD. The CDR3 runs to 15 residues. Trimming took 7 bases from V and 1 from J; bases not matched to a gene: 8. CDR3 DNA sequence: TGTGCCATCACCCGGGACAGGCCTCCGAACACTGAAGCTTTCTTT. It translates to CAITRDRPPNTEAFF.

The chain has TRBV2 and TRBJ2-1; D not resolved. Germline assignment: CDR1 SNHLY and CDR2 FYNNEI. The CDR3 runs 12 residues. Trimming removed 3 bases at V and 10 bases at J, with 10 bases between. The CDR3 here is CASSDEASEQFF. The CDR3 nucleotides are TGTGCCAGCAGTGACGAAGCATCCGAGCAGTTCTTC.

This chain links TRBV9 with TRBJ2-7, with TRBD2 as a possible D gene (5 bases). Germline values: CDR1 SGDLS, CDR2 YYNGEE. The CDR3 runs 13 residues. The V and J ends lost 3 bases and 7 bases respectively, with 14 bases between them. CDR3 amino acids: CASSGPGLREQYF. The CDR3 DNA sequence: TGTGCCAGCAGCGGTCCGGGATTGCGGGAGCAGTACTTC.

This clone was observed a few times. This sequence joins TRBV9 and TRBJ1-5, with unresolved D. CDR3 length equals 13 residues. Germline values: CDR1 SGDLS, CDR2 YYNGEE. V lost 3 bases and J 7 bases, leaving 11 bases between the germline ends. CDR3 DNA sequence: TGTGCCAGCAGCGCCATGTCAGGCCAGCCCCAGCATTTT. Its protein product is CASSAMSGQPQHF.

The J gene is TRBJ1-1, the V gene TRBV7-6, with D possibly TRBD1 on 5 matching bases. V was cut by 5 bases and J by 3 bases, with 10 bases left in between. The CDR3 spans 13 residues. In germline, CDR1 is SGHVS, CDR2 FNYEAQ. CDR3 nucleotide sequence: TGTGCCAGCAGCCTGGGGGAGGACACTGAAGCTTTCTTT. It translates to CASSLGEDTEAFF.

The chain joins TRBV29-1 to TRBJ2-5, with D possibly being TRBD2 (6 bases). Trimming removed 8 bases at V and 2 bases at J, with 15 bases between. The CDR3 covers 13 residues. Germline CDR1 SQVTM, CDR2 ANQGSEA. The chain's CDR3 is CSYLPGGQETQYF. CDR3 nucleotide sequence: TGCAGCTATTTGCCTGGGGGGCAAGAGACCCAGTACTTC.

V usage is TRBV5-4 and J usage is TRBJ2-3; D perhaps matches TRBD2 (6 bases). Trimming cost V 4 bases and J 5 bases, with 17 bases left between them. CDR3 length: 15 residues. Looked up from germline, CDR1 is SGHNT and CDR2 is YYREEE (reference sequence). CDR3 DNA sequence: TGTGCCAGCAGCGCCGCGGGGCCTAGGGGAGATACGCAGTATTTT. It is translated as CASSAAGPRGDTQYF.

V is TRBV6-1 and J is TRBJ2-3; 9 bases line up with TRBD1. The CDR3 runs 16 residues. CDR1 and CDR2 (germline): MNHNS, SASEGT. V shed 4 bases and J 0 bases; nucleotides not matched to a gene: 5. In nucleotides, the CDR3 is TGTGCCAGCAGTGGGGACAGGGCGATTAGCACAGATACGCAGTATTTT. This encodes CASSGDRAISTDTQYF.

This clone was counted a single time. This chain connects TRBV5-1 to TRBJ2-2; D possibly corresponds to TRBD1 (5 bases). The germline V gene has CDR1 SGHRS and CDR2 YFSETQ. The CDR3 is 16 residues long. Trimming took 1 base from V and 4 from J, leaving 14 bases between them. This CDR3 is CASSLSGSGLTGELFF. The CDR3 region has the DNA TGCGCCAGCAGCTTGTCAGGCTCAGGGCTCACCGGGGAGCTGTTTTTT.

This rearrangement joins TRBV21-1 to TRBJ2-5; the D segment call TRBD1 is taken from the table without a DNA check. TRBV21-1 is classified as a pseudogene. The length of the CDR3 is 16 residues. This CDR3 is CASSKPKRGPQETQYF. The CDR3 nucleotides are TGTGCCAGCAGCAAACCCAAGAGGGGGCCGCAAGAGACCCAGTACTTC.

The V call is TRBV5-4, the J call TRBJ1-3; 8 nucleotides align to TRBD1. This CDR3 comprises 16 residues. Germline V gene lookup returns CDR1 SGHNT and CDR2 YYREEE (reference sequence). V trimming: 3 bases; J trimming: 1 base; junction bases outside the gene matches: 6. The DNA of the CDR3 is TGTGCCAGCAGCTCTGGACAGGGTCGTTCTGGAAACACCATATATTTT. It specifies CASSSGQGRSGNTIYF.

V usage is TRBV27 and J usage is TRBJ2-7; 9 positions agree with TRBD1. The trim removed 5 bases at V and 2 bases at J, leaving 7 bases unmatched. CDR3 length equals 15 residues. Looked up from germline, CDR1 is MNHEY and CDR2 is SMNVEV (reference sequence). The CDR3 reads CASSPHRGLAYEQYF. As DNA, the CDR3 is TGTGCCAGCAGTCCCCACAGGGGGCTTGCCTACGAGCAGTACTTC.

There are a few counts of this clone. The J gene is TRBJ1-4, the V gene TRBV5-6; 11 positions match TRBD1. Germline loops: CDR1 SGHDT, CDR2 YYEEEE. The CDR3 runs 14 residues. Trimming took 4 bases from V and 7 from J; bases not matched to a gene: 3. The CDR3 DNA follows: TGTGCCAGCAGCCGGGACAGGGGGACTGAAAAACTGTTTTTT. Protein sequence: CASSRDRGTEKLFF.

This clone was recorded a few times. This rearrangement joins TRBV2 to TRBJ1-2; D is unresolved. V was shortened by 8 bases and J by 6 bases, with 13 bases between the two germline ends. Germline CDR1 is SNHLY and CDR2 is FYNNEI. The CDR3 has 12 residues. Here the CDR3 reads CASLYSADGYTF. The CDR3 bases are TGTGCCAGCCTTTATTCCGCGGATGGCTACACCTTC.

The rearrangement joins TRBV5-4 to TRBJ2-4; the D gene is possibly TRBD1 (6 bases). The V gene lost 0 bases and the J gene lost 7 bases, with 14 bases spanning the gap. Germline V gene data show CDR1 as SGHNT and CDR2 as YYREEE (reference sequence). This CDR3 comprises 15 residues. The CDR3 protein is CASSLAKGGANIQYF. The CDR3 nucleotides are TGTGCCAGCAGCTTGGCCAAAGGGGGAGCGAACATTCAGTACTTC.

With respect to this clone: Other DNA sequences from this sample encode an identical CDR3 as well. V usage is TRBV5-1 and J usage is TRBJ1-1; 9 bases fit TRBD1. The CDR3 totals 14 residues. With V trimmed by 4 bases and J by 3 bases, 4 bases remained unmatched. The germline CDR1 and CDR2 sequences are SGHRS and YFSETQ. The chain's CDR3 is CASSAGQGYTEAFF. In DNA form, the CDR3 reads TGCGCCAGCAGCGCCGGACAGGGGTACACTGAAGCTTTCTTT.

The V call is TRBV18, the J call TRBJ2-1, with 9 bases matching TRBD2. The ends lost 0 bases at V and 4 bases at J; junction bases unmatched: 13. This CDR3 comprises 19 residues. Germline CDR1 KGHSH, CDR2 LQKENI. As DNA, the CDR3 is TGTGCCAGCTCACCACCGAAGGGAGGAGCGGGGGGACAATACAATGAGCAGTTCTTC. It specifies CASSPPKGGAGGQYNEQFF.